The clone carrying this T cell receptor (beta chain) was counted ten times or more. Its antigen is unknown. Researchers prepared the TCRbeta library using unique molecular identifiers, the study reports. TCRdb called the PCR reads again in MiXCR, with one record for every CDR3 protein. The sample includes 490,000 or so distinct CDR3 sequences, over 9.5% of them seen just once. Trimming pared 4 bases from V and 2 bases from J, leaving 9 bases between. CDR1 is SQVTM and CDR2 is ANQGSEA in the germline V gene. CDR3 size: 13 residues. This sample was included in a study of T-cell reconstitution after alpha-beta-depleted transplantation in children. Notes on the study in general: A year had passed since transplant, and T-cell counts and diversity by then came mostly from newly produced T cells. Several patients had high TCRbeta diversity at day 60; it came from surviving recipient T cells and thymic progenitors. Several hundred expanded graft clones reportedly were the source of alpha-beta T cells about two months after transplant.

This TCR came from a child aged 2-15 years with inherited bone marrow failure, due to receive a stem cell transplant. The sequences come from PBMCs, collected before TCRalphabeta/CD19-depleted stem cell transplant. The chain links TRBV29-1 to TRBJ2-1, with D maybe TRBD1 (5 bases). CDR3 nucleotides: TGCAGCGTTGCACCAGGGCCCTACAATGAGCAGTTCTTC. Translated: CSVAPGPYNEQFF.